The clone carrying this T cell receptor (beta chain) has just one count. The data belong to a study of CD8+ T cells in alopecia areata. This CDR3 contains 18 residues. Per the germline V gene, CDR1 is SGHVS and CDR2 is FNYEAQ. This sample's treatment: oral pan-JAK inhibitor, 5-10 mg twice daily. Reverse transcribed after extraction, RNA yielded cDNA as the sequencing template. The method was immunoSEQ multiplex PCR; TCRdb's version includes in-frame clones alone and lacks a portion of them. The sample shows around 60,000 clones, about 43% of them seen only once. Sequenced material: CD8+ T cells sorted from blood, taken around week 36, from a patient treated with tofacitinib. This sequence originates from a human donor with alopecia areata. The V gene is TRBV7-6, the J gene TRBJ2-3; maybe TRBD2 (6 bases). The CDR3, as DNA: TGTGTAAGGAGGAATACGGGAGTCCCCCCCACCCCCACAGATACGCAGTATTTT. It translates to CVRRNTGVPPTPTDTQYF.